The rows below give T cell receptor beta chains drawn from one sample of a study of cytomegalovirus exposure and HLA in healthy donors. Here immunoSEQ multiplex PCR was the method, and the copy in TCRdb shows in-frame clones only, minus some. The sample has more than 100,000 clones, roughly three quarters seen once. What was sequenced was PBMCs. These receptors all stem from a woman under 30 in good health and CMV-seronegative. The CDR3 runs from the conserved cysteine through the conserved F or W. A D gene is named only where the DNA matches it firmly. The size field is filled for only some rows; it gives once, few, many or a size class.

>TRBD2|TRBJ2-7|.|TRBV29-1
TGCAGCGTTGGGGGTGTGGGACTAGCGGGAGGGGCCTACGAGCAGTACTTC
CSVGGVGLAGGAYEQYF
>TRBD1|TRBJ1-5|few|TRBV4-2
TGTGCCAGCAGCCAAGGCAGGGGGCGGTCTCTAGATAGCAATCAGCCCCAGCATTTT
CASSQGRGRSLDSNQPQHF
>.|TRBJ2-5|.|TRBV5-4
TGTGCCAGCAGCTTGAATCGCGGGCCAGAGATGGAGACCCAGTACTTC
CASSLNRGPEMETQYF
>.|TRBJ1-2|.|TRBV15
TGTGCCACCAGCAGACGTGACACCCCCTATGGCTACACCTTC
CATSRRDTPYGYTF
>TRBD2|TRBJ2-7|.|TRBV6-4
TGTGCCAGCAGTGACTCAGGTGGGAGGGCAGCGCGGACCTACGAGCAGTACTTC
CASSDSGGRAARTYEQYF
>.|TRBJ2-7|.|TRBV5-4
TGTGCCGAGGGTAGCACCCCCGAGCAGTACTTC
CAEGSTPEQYF
>.|TRBJ2-2|.|TRBV5-4
TGTGCCAGCAGCTTGGGGGTGGGCCCCGGGGAGCTGTTTTTT
CASSLGVGPGELFF
>.|TRBJ2-1|few|TRBV5-5
TGTGCCAGCTCGCGGGAATGGAATGAGCAGTTCTTC
CASSREWNEQFF
>.|TRBJ2-1|.|TRBV5-6
TGTGCCAGCAGCTTGTGGTCGGGGGGCAGCGAGCAGTTCTTC
CASSLWSGGSEQFF
>TRBD2|TRBJ2-7|.|TRBV4-1
TGCGCCAGCAGCCTCAGTCACGCGGGAGTGGCCTACGAGCAGTACTTC
CASSLSHAGVAYEQYF
>TRBD1|TRBJ2-7|.|TRBV5-6
TGTGCCAGCAGCTCAGACAGGGACTACGAGCAGTACTTC
CASSSDRDYEQYF
>.|TRBJ2-7|.|TRBV4-1
TGCGCCAGCAGCCAAGATCGAGGCGGGGCGACCTACGAGCAGTACTTC
CASSQDRGGATYEQYF
>.|TRBJ2-7|.|TRBV5-4
TGTGCCAGCAGCTTGGCGCGGGCCGAGCAGTACTTC
CASSLARAEQYF
>TRBD1|TRBJ1-3|.|TRBV7-2
TGTGCCAGCAGCTTGAGGGGGCGAAGCTCTGGAAACACCATATATTTT
CASSLRGRSSGNTIYF
>.|TRBJ1-5|.|TRBV2
TGTGCCAGCACCCTCGATGGGCTCGGCAATCAGCCCCAGCATTTT
CASTLDGLGNQPQHF
>.|TRBJ2-7|.|TRBV6-6
TGTGCCAGCAGTCCAGGCCAGGGGTGGCATTACGAGCAGTACTTC
CASSPGQGWHYEQYF
>TRBD2|TRBJ2-3|few|TRBV2
TGTGCCAGCAGTGGCACGACTAGCGGGGATTTCTTTTCCACAGATACGCAGTATTTT
CASSGTTSGDFFSTDTQYF
>TRBD2|TRBJ2-1|.|TRBV9
TGTGCCAGCAGTGTTACCCCTAGCGGGGGCGGTGAGCAGTTCTTC
CASSVTPSGGGEQFF
>.|TRBJ1-5|.|TRBV4-1
TGCGCCAGCAGCCAAGAAGTAGCAGGCAATCAGCCCCAGCATTTT
CASSQEVAGNQPQHF
>.|TRBJ1-2|once|TRBV11-2
TGTGCCAGCAGCTTTAACAGGGAAGTGGTGGGCTACACCTTC
CASSFNREVVGYTF
>TRBD2|TRBJ2-1|.|TRBV29-1
TGCAGCGTTGAAGGGACTAGCGGGAGCAGCTCCTACAATGAGCAGTTCTTC
CSVEGTSGSSSYNEQFF
>.|TRBJ1-2|.|TRBV2
TGTGCCAGCGGAGGGGGGGCTGGTTACTATGGCTACACCTTC
CASGGGAGYYGYTF
>.|TRBJ2-7|once|TRBV7-9
TGTGCCAGCAGCTTAGGGACACCGGTTTACGAGCAGTACTTC
CASSLGTPVYEQYF
>.|TRBJ1-2|.|TRBV30
TGTGCCTGGAGTGTGTCCAGGTCCTATGGCTACACCTTC
CAWSVSRSYGYTF
>TRBD1|TRBJ1-1|.|TRBV6-5
TGTGCCAGCAGGAAAAACAGGGGGAAAAACACTGAAGCTTTCTTT
CASRKNRGKNTEAFF
>.|TRBJ2-3|.|TRBV9
TGTGCCAGCAGCGTAGCCGGTGAACTAGGTACGCAGTATTTT
CASSVAGELGTQYF
>.|TRBJ1-1|.|TRBV5-6
TGTGCCAGCAGCGAAAGTGGGAGGAAGGCTTTCTTT
CASSESGRKAFF
>TRBD1|TRBJ2-2|.|TRBV10-3
TGTGCCATCAGTCAGGGGGCCGGGGAGCTGTTTTTT
CAISQGAGELFF
>TRBD2|TRBJ2-7|.|TRBV7-8
TGTGCCAGCAGCTTAGAAGGCGGGAGGGCCTACGAGCAGTACTTC
CASSLEGGRAYEQYF
>.|TRBJ2-2|.|TRBV19
TGTGCCAGTAGGAGCACGGGGGTCACCGGGGAGCTGTTTTTT
CASRSTGVTGELFF
>TRBD1|TRBJ2-7|.|TRBV5-1
TGCGCCAGCAGCTCTGGATCGGGACAGGGGAGTATCGAGCAGTACTTC
CASSSGSGQGSIEQYF
>TRBD1|TRBJ1-5|.|TRBV4-2
TGTGCCAGCAGCCAAGCGGGGGACAGCACCCTGAATCAGCCCCAGCATTTT
CASSQAGDSTLNQPQHF
>.|TRBJ1-5|.|TRBV19
TGTGCCAGTAGTCCCGGGGGTTGGGGACGAACCCAGCATTTT
CASSPGGWGRTQHF